A selection of T cell receptor beta chains follows, all from one sample in a study of TIL therapy for anti-PD-1-resistant metastatic lung cancer. The repertoire was sequenced with immunoSEQ multiplex PCR; TCRdb's copy has only in-frame clones and lacks some. The sample gives about 25,000 clones, around 77% of which show up once; approximately 7.3% is in the top ten. Sequencing used tumor tissue, obtained at baseline. These receptors all come from a person aged 25 to 79 with non-small cell lung cancer. Both conserved end residues are part of each CDR3. Fields, in order: D gene, clone size, CDR3 length, J gene, V gene, CDR3 DNA, CDR3 protein. The D gene is left open where the match is weak. Expanded clones get a size class; other rows say once, few or many, or leave the size out.

d_call: -; clone_size: few; cdr3_length: 13; j_call: TRBJ1-3; v_call: TRBV5-1; cdr3_nt: TGCGCCAGCCAACAGGACTCTGGAAACACCATATATTTT; cdr3_aa: CASQQDSGNTIYF
d_call: TRBD1; clone_size: few; cdr3_length: 15; j_call: TRBJ1-2; v_call: TRBV27; cdr3_nt: TGTGCCAGCAGTCCGGGACAGATTTCTAACTATGGCTACACCTTC; cdr3_aa: CASSPGQISNYGYTF
d_call: -; clone_size: once; cdr3_length: 12; j_call: TRBJ2-7; v_call: TRBV27; cdr3_nt: TGTGCCAGCAGACAGGGTTCCTACGAGCAGTACTTC; cdr3_aa: CASRQGSYEQYF
d_call: TRBD1; clone_size: -; cdr3_length: 17; j_call: TRBJ1-1; v_call: TRBV15; cdr3_nt: TGTGCCACCAGCAGAGATCCGTACAGGGGAAACGGCGCTGAAGCTTTCTTT; cdr3_aa: CATSRDPYRGNGAEAFF
d_call: -; clone_size: -; cdr3_length: 14; j_call: TRBJ2-3; v_call: TRBV7-9; cdr3_nt: TGTGCCAGCAGCCAGACGCGGATCACAGATACGCAGTATTTT; cdr3_aa: CASSQTRITDTQYF
d_call: -; clone_size: few; cdr3_length: 14; j_call: TRBJ1-2; v_call: TRBV19; cdr3_nt: TGTGCCAGTAGTATATCTGGCAGACAATATGGCTACACCTTC; cdr3_aa: CASSISGRQYGYTF
d_call: -; clone_size: once; cdr3_length: 15; j_call: TRBJ1-4; v_call: TRBV9; cdr3_nt: TGTGCCAGCAGCCTCGGGGGCAGGATGGGGGAAAAACTGTTTTTT; cdr3_aa: CASSLGGRMGEKLFF
d_call: -; clone_size: -; cdr3_length: 16; j_call: TRBJ1-1; v_call: TRBV4-1; cdr3_nt: TGCGCCAGCAGCCAATTTGGGGGGGGGATCGGCACTGAAGCTTTCTTT; cdr3_aa: CASSQFGGGIGTEAFF
d_call: TRBD1; clone_size: -; cdr3_length: 15; j_call: TRBJ1-5; v_call: TRBV10-2; cdr3_nt: TGCGCCAGCAGGGCAGGGGGTCCGAGCAATCAGCCCCAGCATTTT; cdr3_aa: CASRAGGPSNQPQHF
d_call: TRBD2; clone_size: -; cdr3_length: 19; j_call: TRBJ2-1; v_call: TRBV6-4; cdr3_nt: TGTGCCAGCAGTAACCGCGGGAACGTACTAGCGGGGGGGGACAATGAGCAGTTCTTC; cdr3_aa: CASSNRGNVLAGGDNEQFF
d_call: TRBD1; clone_size: few; cdr3_length: 17; j_call: TRBJ1-1; v_call: TRBV19; cdr3_nt: TGTGCCAGTAGCCTTAGGACAGGCCAAGGGAGGAACACTGAAGCTTTCTTT; cdr3_aa: CASSLRTGQGRNTEAFF
d_call: -; clone_size: few; cdr3_length: 20; j_call: TRBJ1-2; v_call: TRBV2; cdr3_nt: TGTGCCAGCAGTGTCATGCCGGAGCCGGTCACAACAATACGTGGCTATGGCTACACCTTC; cdr3_aa: CASSVMPEPVTTIRGYGYTF
d_call: -; clone_size: -; cdr3_length: 12; j_call: TRBJ1-2; v_call: TRBV7-8; cdr3_nt: TGTGCCAGCAGCTTAGGGGACTATGGCTACACCTTC; cdr3_aa: CASSLGDYGYTF
d_call: -; clone_size: -; cdr3_length: 13; j_call: TRBJ2-2; v_call: TRBV12-5; cdr3_nt: TGTGCTAGTGCTTTGGGGACCTCCGGGGAGCTGTTTTTT; cdr3_aa: CASALGTSGELFF
d_call: TRBD2; clone_size: -; cdr3_length: 16; j_call: TRBJ2-3; v_call: TRBV27; cdr3_nt: TGTGCCAGCAGACCCAGCGGGGGGGCGCTGGGAGATACGCAGTATTTT; cdr3_aa: CASRPSGGALGDTQYF
d_call: TRBD1; clone_size: once; cdr3_length: 14; j_call: TRBJ1-2; v_call: TRBV6-1; cdr3_nt: TGTGCCAGCACCCCGGACAGGGCCCTCTATGGCTACACCTTC; cdr3_aa: CASTPDRALYGYTF
d_call: -; clone_size: -; cdr3_length: 16; j_call: TRBJ2-3; v_call: TRBV6-6; cdr3_nt: TGTGCCAGCAGAGGGGGGTTGAGCGGGGCCACAGATACGCAGTATTTT; cdr3_aa: CASRGGLSGATDTQYF
d_call: TRBD1; clone_size: once; cdr3_length: 15; j_call: TRBJ1-1; v_call: TRBV5-6; cdr3_nt: TGTGCCAGCAGCCATTTAATCGCAGGGGGCTCTGAAGCTTTCTTT; cdr3_aa: CASSHLIAGGSEAFF
d_call: -; clone_size: -; cdr3_length: 15; j_call: TRBJ1-1; v_call: TRBV10-3; cdr3_nt: TGTGCCATCAGGGACCAGGCGACCCGAAGTGCTGAAGCTTTCTTT; cdr3_aa: CAIRDQATRSAEAFF
d_call: -; clone_size: -; cdr3_length: 14; j_call: TRBJ1-5; v_call: TRBV27; cdr3_nt: TGTGCCAGCAGTCCTGCTGGGGCAATTCAGCCCCAGCATTTT; cdr3_aa: CASSPAGAIQPQHF
d_call: -; clone_size: -; cdr3_length: 11; j_call: TRBJ1-1; v_call: TRBV5-6; cdr3_nt: TGTGCCAGCAGCTACGACACTGAAGCTTTCTTT; cdr3_aa: CASSYDTEAFF
d_call: -; clone_size: -; cdr3_length: 14; j_call: TRBJ2-5; v_call: TRBV5-4; cdr3_nt: TGTGCCAGCAGCCCCGGGACGGCCCCGGAGACCCAGTACTTC; cdr3_aa: CASSPGTAPETQYF
d_call: -; clone_size: -; cdr3_length: 15; j_call: TRBJ2-7; v_call: TRBV15; cdr3_nt: TGTGCCACCAGCAGAGATGGGAGCGCCTCCTACGAGCAGTACTTC; cdr3_aa: CATSRDGSASYEQYF
d_call: -; clone_size: few; cdr3_length: 14; j_call: TRBJ2-2; v_call: TRBV7-9; cdr3_nt: TGTGCCAGCAGCTTAGATCTTAGGACCGGGGAGCTGTTTTTT; cdr3_aa: CASSLDLRTGELFF
d_call: TRBD2; clone_size: -; cdr3_length: 17; j_call: TRBJ2-3; v_call: TRBV5-4; cdr3_nt: TGTGCCAGCAGCCCCCCCCTACAGCGGGGGGGCACCAATACGCAGTATTTT; cdr3_aa: CASSPPLQRGGTNTQYF
d_call: -; clone_size: -; cdr3_length: 14; j_call: TRBJ2-5; v_call: TRBV6-1; cdr3_nt: TGTGCCAGCAGTGAAATGGCTACAACAGAGACCCAGTACTTC; cdr3_aa: CASSEMATTETQYF
d_call: TRBD1; clone_size: once; cdr3_length: 14; j_call: TRBJ2-7; v_call: TRBV5-6; cdr3_nt: TGTGCCAGCAGCTTGTGGACAGGGTCCTACGAGCAGTACTTC; cdr3_aa: CASSLWTGSYEQYF
d_call: -; clone_size: -; cdr3_length: 14; j_call: TRBJ1-2; v_call: TRBV7-2; cdr3_nt: TGTGCCAGCAGCTCGGACGCCACTAACTATGGCTACACCTTC; cdr3_aa: CASSSDATNYGYTF
d_call: TRBD2; clone_size: -; cdr3_length: 15; j_call: TRBJ2-1; v_call: TRBV4-1; cdr3_nt: TGCGCCAGCAGCTTCCCCGGGGGGGCCTCTTTCGAGCAGTTCTTC; cdr3_aa: CASSFPGGASFEQFF
d_call: -; clone_size: -; cdr3_length: 15; j_call: TRBJ2-1; v_call: TRBV2; cdr3_nt: TGTGCCAGCGATGAGGGGCCGAGCTCCTACAATGAGCAGTTCTTC; cdr3_aa: CASDEGPSSYNEQFF
d_call: -; clone_size: -; cdr3_length: 15; j_call: TRBJ2-3; v_call: TRBV5-1; cdr3_nt: TGCGCCAGCAACTTGGGGAGCGCGGGCACAGATACGCAGTATTTT; cdr3_aa: CASNLGSAGTDTQYF
d_call: TRBD2; clone_size: -; cdr3_length: 15; j_call: TRBJ2-1; v_call: TRBV19; cdr3_nt: TGTGCCAGTACCAAGTTGACTAGCGGGTCCAATGAGCAGTTCTTC; cdr3_aa: CASTKLTSGSNEQFF
d_call: -; clone_size: -; cdr3_length: 14; j_call: TRBJ2-3; v_call: TRBV9; cdr3_nt: TGTGCCAGCAGCGTAAGGGGGACCACAGATACGCAGTATTTT; cdr3_aa: CASSVRGTTDTQYF
d_call: TRBD2; clone_size: once; cdr3_length: 17; j_call: TRBJ2-3; v_call: TRBV27; cdr3_nt: TGTGCCAGCAGTTCGGGGATAGCGGGGATTAGCACAGATACGCAGTATTTT; cdr3_aa: CASSSGIAGISTDTQYF
d_call: TRBD2; clone_size: -; cdr3_length: 16; j_call: TRBJ2-1; v_call: TRBV30; cdr3_nt: TGTGCCTGTCCATCCGGGACTAGCGGGGGTTACAATGAGCAGTTCTTC; cdr3_aa: CACPSGTSGGYNEQFF
d_call: -; clone_size: -; cdr3_length: 13; j_call: TRBJ2-1; v_call: TRBV12-5; cdr3_nt: TGTGCTAGTGGTTTTGCAGAGGAAGAAGAGCAGTTCTTC; cdr3_aa: CASGFAEEEEQFF
d_call: TRBD2; clone_size: -; cdr3_length: 16; j_call: TRBJ2-1; v_call: TRBV27; cdr3_nt: TGTGCCAGCAGTTTAAGCGGCGGGGGGGGTTACAATGAGCAGTTCTTC; cdr3_aa: CASSLSGGGGYNEQFF
d_call: -; clone_size: few; cdr3_length: 16; j_call: TRBJ2-1; v_call: TRBV7-9; cdr3_nt: TGTGCCAGCAGCTCCTACAGGGACACGCGCAGTAATGAGCAGTTCTTC; cdr3_aa: CASSSYRDTRSNEQFF
d_call: -; clone_size: -; cdr3_length: 15; j_call: TRBJ2-2; v_call: TRBV7-6; cdr3_nt: TGTGCCAGCAGCCGATTCAACAGGGTCACCGGGGAGCTGTTTTTT; cdr3_aa: CASSRFNRVTGELFF
d_call: TRBD2; clone_size: -; cdr3_length: 15; j_call: TRBJ2-5; v_call: TRBV4-1; cdr3_nt: TGCGCCAGCAGCCGCAGGGGGACTAGCGGGGGGGCCCAGTACTTC; cdr3_aa: CASSRRGTSGGAQYF
d_call: TRBD1; clone_size: -; cdr3_length: 15; j_call: TRBJ2-7; v_call: TRBV11-2; cdr3_nt: TGTGCCAGCAGCCCAGACCGGGACAGGGGCAACGAGCAGTACTTC; cdr3_aa: CASSPDRDRGNEQYF
d_call: TRBD2; clone_size: -; cdr3_length: 18; j_call: TRBJ2-7; v_call: TRBV7-2; cdr3_nt: TGTGCCAGCAGCTTCGGGTCATTAGCGGGGGGGGTTGGTTACGAGCAGTACTTC; cdr3_aa: CASSFGSLAGGVGYEQYF
d_call: TRBD2; clone_size: -; cdr3_length: 16; j_call: TRBJ2-7; v_call: TRBV4-1; cdr3_nt: TGCGCCAGCAGCCAGCTACTAGCGGGGAGCTCCTACGAGCAGTACTTC; cdr3_aa: CASSQLLAGSSYEQYF
d_call: -; clone_size: -; cdr3_length: 17; j_call: TRBJ1-3; v_call: TRBV4-1; cdr3_nt: TGCGCCAGCAGCCAAGATAGGGACTTGGTAGCTGGAAACACCATATATTTT; cdr3_aa: CASSQDRDLVAGNTIYF
d_call: -; clone_size: -; cdr3_length: 14; j_call: TRBJ1-2; v_call: TRBV11-3; cdr3_nt: TGTGCCAGCAGCTTGAACCGAGCTAACTATGGCTACACCTTC; cdr3_aa: CASSLNRANYGYTF
d_call: TRBD2; clone_size: once; cdr3_length: 18; j_call: TRBJ2-1; v_call: TRBV5-1; cdr3_nt: TGCGCCAGCAGCTTGGGTCTAGCGGGGGGCCGCTCCTACAATGAGCAGTTCTTC; cdr3_aa: CASSLGLAGGRSYNEQFF
d_call: -; clone_size: -; cdr3_length: 13; j_call: TRBJ2-1; v_call: TRBV5-4; cdr3_nt: TGTGCCAGCAGCTTGGGTAGCTACAATGAGCAGTTCTTC; cdr3_aa: CASSLGSYNEQFF
d_call: TRBD2; clone_size: -; cdr3_length: 19; j_call: TRBJ2-1; v_call: TRBV9; cdr3_nt: TGTGCCAGCAGCGCCGACAGGGATCGGCGCGGGGGGGCTTACAATGAGCAGTTCTTC; cdr3_aa: CASSADRDRRGGAYNEQFF
d_call: -; clone_size: -; cdr3_length: 12; j_call: TRBJ1-1; v_call: TRBV11-2; cdr3_nt: TGTGCCAGCAGTCTTTGGGGCACTGAAGCTTTCTTT; cdr3_aa: CASSLWGTEAFF
d_call: -; clone_size: -; cdr3_length: 13; j_call: TRBJ1-2; v_call: TRBV6-5; cdr3_nt: TGTGCCAGCAGTTACAGTCCTTCATATGGCTACACCTTC; cdr3_aa: CASSYSPSYGYTF
d_call: -; clone_size: -; cdr3_length: 12; j_call: TRBJ1-2; v_call: TRBV10-2; cdr3_nt: TGCGCCAGCAGTGTTCAGGCCTATGGCTACACCTTC; cdr3_aa: CASSVQAYGYTF
d_call: TRBD1; clone_size: -; cdr3_length: 15; j_call: TRBJ1-4; v_call: TRBV4-1; cdr3_nt: TGCGCCAGCAGCCAAGATGGACAGGGTTACGAAAAACTGTTTTTT; cdr3_aa: CASSQDGQGYEKLFF
d_call: TRBD1; clone_size: -; cdr3_length: 18; j_call: TRBJ2-7; v_call: TRBV5-1; cdr3_nt: TGCGCCAGCAGCCCCGACAGGGCAAGCTTTACTGGGGGCTACGAGCAGTACTTC; cdr3_aa: CASSPDRASFTGGYEQYF
d_call: -; clone_size: -; cdr3_length: 14; j_call: TRBJ1-1; v_call: TRBV4-1; cdr3_nt: TGCGCCAGCAGCCAAGGAGGCAGGGGCACTGAAGCTTTCTTT; cdr3_aa: CASSQGGRGTEAFF
d_call: -; clone_size: -; cdr3_length: 11; j_call: TRBJ2-5; v_call: TRBV20-1; cdr3_nt: TGCAGTGCCCTCAGTAGTGAGACCCAGTACTTC; cdr3_aa: CSALSSETQYF
d_call: -; clone_size: -; cdr3_length: 17; j_call: TRBJ1-2; v_call: TRBV14; cdr3_nt: TGTGCCAGCAGCCAAGATCGGTTGGCTGCCTCCTTCTATGGCTACACCTTC; cdr3_aa: CASSQDRLAASFYGYTF
d_call: -; clone_size: -; cdr3_length: 13; j_call: TRBJ1-4; v_call: TRBV4-3; cdr3_nt: TGCGCCAGCAGCCAAGATATCCTAAGCAAACTGTTTTTT; cdr3_aa: CASSQDILSKLFF
d_call: -; clone_size: once; cdr3_length: 16; j_call: TRBJ2-1; v_call: TRBV10-3; cdr3_nt: TGTGCCATCAGTGAGTCCGGGCTACACTCCTACAATGAGCAGTTCTTC; cdr3_aa: CAISESGLHSYNEQFF
d_call: -; clone_size: -; cdr3_length: 15; j_call: TRBJ2-1; v_call: TRBV5-1; cdr3_nt: TGCGCCAGCAGACCGTACGGGAATACAGGGAATGAGCAGTTCTTC; cdr3_aa: CASRPYGNTGNEQFF
d_call: TRBD2; clone_size: -; cdr3_length: 16; j_call: TRBJ2-1; v_call: TRBV14; cdr3_nt: TGTGCCAGCAGCCAATTACTAGCGGGGGGGTACAATGAGCAGTTCTTC; cdr3_aa: CASSQLLAGGYNEQFF